This T cell receptor (beta chain) was sequenced during a study of identical twins. After template switching added a universal primer site, the resulting cDNA carried unique molecular identifiers. TCRdb passed the 5' RACE reads through MiXCR, listing each CDR3 protein once. The data show over 200,000 distinct CDR3 sequences, under 8.5% seen once. V gave up 1 base and J gave up 2 bases, with 15 bases separating them. This CDR3 region has 16 residues. Germline V gives CDR1 LGHDT, CDR2 YNNKEL (reference sequence). This clonotype appeared many times. These same records also appear under a second study, on T cells expressing NK-cell markers. From that report: What restricted sorting to alpha-beta TCR T cells in several experiments was an anti-gamma-delta TCR antibody. The share of CD8+ T cells held by dominant NKG2C+ clonotypes was roughly 1.0-8% in about 6 donors. A few of the donors also had these clonotypes leading their CD3+CD56-NKG2C+ fraction.

The sample taken for sequencing was CD8+ T cells sorted from blood. The chain has TRBV3-1 and TRBJ2-7; D unresolved. This clonotype originated in a woman younger than 35 in good health. The CDR3 DNA reads TGTGCCAGCAGCCAAGGGTTCCGGACGATAACCTACGAGCAGTACTTC. Translating it yields CASSQGFRTITYEQYF.